One sample yielded the 24 T cell receptor beta chains listed below, sequenced in a study of Tregs in tolerant kidney transplant recipients. Assay: immunoSEQ multiplex PCR; the TCRdb copy retains only in-frame clones and omits some. The sample includes approximately 41,000 clones, 95% to 96% of them seen just once. Their antigens are not known. Sequencing was carried out using Tregs from blood cultured with allogeneic cells. The receptors were sampled from a human donor in good health.

The chain couples TRBV13 to TRBJ2-4; possible D gene TRBD1, 5 bases. CDR1 is PRHDT and CDR2 is FYEKMQ in the germline V gene (reference sequence). The CDR3 consists of 16 residues. V was trimmed by 3 bases and J by 3 bases, leaving 15 bases between them. The CDR3 coding sequence is TGTGCCAGCAGCTTCCCTAGGGGCCCCTTCAAAAACATTCAGTACTTC. Its translation is CASSFPRGPFKNIQYF.

The V call is TRBV4-1, the J call TRBJ1-2; the D gene is possibly TRBD1 (6 bases). Trimming took off 1 base at V and 5 bases at J, with 11 bases between the two ends. CDR1 is MGHRA, CDR2 YSYEKL, per germline. The CDR3 totals 14 residues. The CDR3 nucleotides are TGCGCCAGCAGCCAAGTACAGGGTGGGTATGGCTACACCTTC. This gives the protein CASSQVQGGYGYTF.

The rearrangement uses TRBV6-1 and TRBJ2-2; no clear D. This CDR3 is built from 15 residues. Germline V gene lookup returns CDR1 MNHNS and CDR2 SASEGT. Trimming took 6 bases from V and 4 from J, leaving 15 bases between them. Here the CDR3 reads CASRRVEVGTGELFF. The CDR3, as DNA: TGTGCCAGCAGAAGGGTTGAAGTGGGCACCGGGGAGCTGTTTTTT.

CDR3 sequence: CASRTGLDKLFF. The CDR3 DNA reads as TGTGCCAGCAGAACGGGACTGGATAAACTGTTTTTT. The chain combines TRBV11-2 with TRBJ1-4; perhaps TRBD1 as D (5 bases). CDR1 is SGHAT and CDR2 is FQNNGV in the germline V gene. The CDR3 contains 12 residues. Trimming removed 6 bases at V and 11 bases at J, with 13 bases between.

This clone was observed once. The chain couples TRBV6-6 to TRBJ2-5; 8 bases are shared with TRBD1. This CDR3 has 14 residues. With V trimmed by 7 bases and J by 4 bases, 8 bases remained unmatched. Germline V CDR1 and CDR2: MNHNY, SVGAGI (reference sequence). The CDR3 loop is CASTRDRRTETQYF. CDR3 sequence (DNA): TGTGCCAGCACTCGGGACAGGCGGACAGAGACCCAGTACTTC.

This chain uses TRBV5-1 with TRBJ2-7, with no clear D. Germline lookup yields CDR1 SGHRS and CDR2 YFSETQ. Trimming took 4 bases from V and 0 from J, leaving 17 bases between them. This CDR3 is built from 16 residues. The CDR3 is CASSLKGPTSSYEQYF. The CDR3 coding sequence is TGCGCCAGCAGCCTAAAGGGCCCGACAAGCTCCTACGAGCAGTACTTC.

This clone showed up just once. This chain connects TRBV5-1 to TRBJ2-5; 8 bases are a match to TRBD1. V lost 4 bases and J lost 3; bases outside the gene matches: 2. The CDR3 has 13 amino acids. The germline CDR1 and CDR2 sequences are SGHRS and YFSETQ. CDR3 DNA sequence: TGCGCCAGCAGCATGGGACAGGAAGAGACCCAGTACTTC. Translation gives CASSMGQEETQYF.

V and J are TRBV11-2 and TRBJ2-7, with no clear D. Per germline, CDR1 SGHAT and CDR2 FQNNGV. V lost 1 base to trimming and J lost 2 bases, with 15 bases between them. The CDR3 loop spans 16 amino acids. Written as DNA, the CDR3 is TGTGCCAGCAGCTTAGCCCCTCCCCCCACAACCTACGAGCAGTACTTC. It encodes CASSLAPPPTTYEQYF.

The genes are TRBV6-5 and TRBJ1-4; D may be TRBD1 (6 bases). V lost 6 bases and J lost 2, with 10 bases in between. Germline values: CDR1 MNHEY, CDR2 SVGAGI. There are 14 residues in the CDR3. The CDR3 loop reads CASRTGSTNEKLFF. The CDR3 DNA follows: TGTGCCAGCAGAACAGGGAGTACTAATGAAAAACTGTTTTTT.

V usage is TRBV4-1 and J usage is TRBJ2-5; no firm D call. Germline CDR1 MGHRA, CDR2 YSYEKL. With 4 bases removed from V and 5 bases from J, the gap between germline ends came to 17 bases. The CDR3 has 15 amino acids. CDR3 coding DNA: TGCGCCAGCAGCCCCCGCCGGGTCCCCGGGGAGACCCAGTACTTC. Protein: CASSPRRVPGETQYF.

The chain has TRBV7-9 and TRBJ2-1; tentative D call: TRBD1 (5 bases). The CDR3 loop spans 14 amino acids. V gave up 7 bases and J gave up 0 bases, with 10 bases separating them. CDR1 and CDR2 (germline): SEHNR, FQNEAQ (reference sequence). The CDR3 DNA follows: TGTGCCAGCAATAGGGGTGGCTCCTACAATGAGCAGTTCTTC. Translation: CASNRGGSYNEQFF.

The rearrangement uses TRBV6-1 and TRBJ1-6; D not certain. This CDR3 has 15 residues. Trimming left V 7 bases short and J 5 bases short, with 15 bases between. CDR1 and CDR2 (germline): MNHNS, SASEGT. CDR3 residues: CASKTRTEHNSPLHF. The CDR3 nucleotides read TGTGCCAGCAAGACAAGGACGGAACATAATTCACCCCTCCACTTT.

The V and J genes are TRBV19 and TRBJ1-5; 8 nucleotides match TRBD1. The V segment lost 6 bases and the J segment 5 bases; nucleotides outside the gene matches: 6. CDR3 length: 14 amino acids. Looked up from germline, CDR1 is LNHDA and CDR2 is SQIVND (reference sequence). CDR3 sequence (DNA): TGTGCCAGTAGACACGGACAGGGTGATCAGCCCCAGCATTTT. It is translated as CASRHGQGDQPQHF.

The rearrangement links TRBV30 to TRBJ1-2, with TRBD1 matching over 10 bases. CDR3 size: 14 residues. V shed 2 bases and J 5 bases; nucleotides not matched to a gene: 5. The germline gives CDR1 GTSNPN, CDR2 SVGIG (reference sequence). CDR3 in DNA: TGTGCCTGGAGTCCGGACAGGGGGGTTTATGGCTACACCTTC. This codes for CAWSPDRGVYGYTF.

The chain has TRBV19 and TRBJ2-5; D possibly corresponds to TRBD1 (6 bases). This CDR3 has 14 amino acids. Germline V gives CDR1 LNHDA, CDR2 SQIVND (reference sequence). Trimming took off 6 bases at V and 5 bases at J, with 16 bases between the two ends. DNA for the CDR3: TGTGCCAGTAGGCCGGACAGCCCGGGGGAGACCCAGTACTTC. Translation gives CASRPDSPGETQYF.

This chain links TRBV5-1 with TRBJ2-1, with unresolved D. Deletions cut 0 bases from V and 1 base from J, with 2 bases between. The germline V gene has CDR1 SGHRS and CDR2 YFSETQ. This CDR3 spans 13 amino acids. CDR3 in amino acids: CASSLASYNEQFF. The CDR3 coding sequence is TGCGCCAGCAGCTTGGCTTCCTACAATGAGCAGTTCTTC.

The V and J genes are TRBV6-5 and TRBJ1-2; D ambiguous. The CDR3 is made up of 12 amino acids. V was shortened by 6 bases and J by 7 bases, with 12 bases between the two germline ends. Germline loops: CDR1 MNHEY, CDR2 SVGAGI. The CDR3 loop reads CASRSGSFGYTF. Written as DNA, the CDR3 is TGTGCCAGCAGGTCCGGTAGTTTTGGCTACACCTTC.

The chain combines TRBV2 with TRBJ1-2; D gene unclear. Germline V gene lookup returns CDR1 SNHLY and CDR2 FYNNEI. With 7 bases removed from V and 4 bases from J, the gap between germline ends came to 13 bases. This CDR3 is 13 amino acids long. The CDR3 spells CASTVIASYGYTF. The CDR3 DNA is TGTGCCAGCACCGTCATAGCATCCTATGGCTACACCTTC.

The chain uses TRBV2 and TRBJ1-2; TRBD1 matches at 11 bases. Germline V gene lookup returns CDR1 SNHLY and CDR2 FYNNEI. The CDR3 loop spans 14 amino acids. V dropped 6 bases and J dropped 7; count of bases not matched to a gene: 7. CDR3 sequence: CASRGQGGLPGYTF. Written as DNA, the CDR3 is TGTGCCAGCAGGGGACAGGGGGGTTTGCCTGGCTACACCTTC.

Points on this clone: Compared with germline, one end of the junction differs, possibly owing to a read error. The chain links TRBV7-7 to TRBJ2-3; TRBD1 aligns across 9 bases. The CDR3 length is 15 residues. Germline lookup yields CDR1 SSHAT and CDR2 FNYEAQ (reference sequence). The CDR3 sequence is CASSLGQGSGDTQYF. CDR3 DNA: TGTGCTAGCAGCTTAGGACAGGGGTCTGGAGATACGCAGTATTTT.

CDR3 region: CASSQTGVLRYGYTF. The CDR3 DNA is TGTGCCAGCAGCCAGACAGGGGTCCTTCGCTATGGCTACACCTTC. The chain joins TRBV6-6 to TRBJ1-2; 8 nucleotides align to TRBD1. From germline, CDR1 is MNHNY and CDR2 SVGAGI (reference sequence). The ends lost 6 bases at V and 4 bases at J; junction bases unmatched: 10. The CDR3 consists of 15 residues.

The rearrangement uses TRBV7-8 and TRBJ2-2, with TRBD2 matching 11 bases. This CDR3 region has 16 residues. Losses at the gene ends were 5 bases for V and 5 bases for J; bases not matched to a gene: 7. Germline V CDR1 and CDR2: SGHVS, FQNEAQ. The DNA of the CDR3 is TGTGCCAGCAGCCCATCTAGCGGGGGGCGGACCGGGGAGCTGTTTTTT. This gives the protein CASSPSSGGRTGELFF.

The rearrangement joins TRBV5-1 to TRBJ2-3; 11 bases align to TRBD2. V shed 0 bases, J shed 9 bases, and the junction held 12 bases outside the gene matches. This CDR3 is built from 17 residues. Germline V gene sequence: CDR1 SGHRS, CDR2 YFSETQ. The CDR3 bases are TGCGCCAGCAGCTTGGAGGTCGTGGCTAGCGGGGGGAGGACGCAGTATTTT. Translated: CASSLEVVASGGRTQYF.

As concerns this clone: One junction end does not reproduce the germline sequence, and a read error may be involved. The chain carries TRBV6-1 and TRBJ2-5, with D possibly called TRBD1 or TRBD2 (5 bases each). Germline V gene data show CDR1 as MNHNS and CDR2 as SASEGT. The CDR3 loop spans 14 amino acids. CDR3: CASSEPGTQGTQYF. The CDR3 DNA reads TGTGCCAGCAGTGAACCTGGGACCCAAGGGACCCAGTACTTC.